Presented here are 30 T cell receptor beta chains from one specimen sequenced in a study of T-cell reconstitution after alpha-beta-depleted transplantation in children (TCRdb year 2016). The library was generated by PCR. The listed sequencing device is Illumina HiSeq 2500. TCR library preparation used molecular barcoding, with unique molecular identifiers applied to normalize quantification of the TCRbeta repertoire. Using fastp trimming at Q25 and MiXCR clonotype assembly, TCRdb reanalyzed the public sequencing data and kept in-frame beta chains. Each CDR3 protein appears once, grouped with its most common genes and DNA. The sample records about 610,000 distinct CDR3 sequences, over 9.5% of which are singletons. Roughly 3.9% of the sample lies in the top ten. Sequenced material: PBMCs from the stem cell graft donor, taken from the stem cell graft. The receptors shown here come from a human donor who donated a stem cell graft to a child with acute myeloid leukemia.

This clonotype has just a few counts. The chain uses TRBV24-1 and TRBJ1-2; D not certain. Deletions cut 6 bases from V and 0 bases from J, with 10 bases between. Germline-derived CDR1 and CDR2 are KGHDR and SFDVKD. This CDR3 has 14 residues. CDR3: CATSTTRANYGYTF. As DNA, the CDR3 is TGTGCCACCAGTACGACAAGAGCTAACTATGGCTACACCTTC.

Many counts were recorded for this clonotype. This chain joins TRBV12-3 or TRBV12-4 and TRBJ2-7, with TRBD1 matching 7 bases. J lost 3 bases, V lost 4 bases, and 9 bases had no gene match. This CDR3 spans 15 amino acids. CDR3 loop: CASSYGGQSFYEQYF. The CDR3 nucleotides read TGTGCCAGCAGTTATGGGGGACAGAGTTTCTACGAGCAGTACTTC.

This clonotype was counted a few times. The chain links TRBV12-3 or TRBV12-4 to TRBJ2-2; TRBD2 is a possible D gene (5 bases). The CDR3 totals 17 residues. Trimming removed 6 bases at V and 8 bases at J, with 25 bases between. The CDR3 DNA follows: TGTGCCAGCAGGGGCCGGGGTCGGGCAGAGATACGAGGGGAGCTGTTTTTT. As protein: CASRGRGRAEIRGELFF.

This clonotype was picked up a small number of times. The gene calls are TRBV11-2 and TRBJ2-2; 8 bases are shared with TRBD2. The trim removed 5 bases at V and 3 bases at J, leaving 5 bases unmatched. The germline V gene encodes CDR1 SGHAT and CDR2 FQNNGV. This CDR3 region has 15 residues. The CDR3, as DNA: TGTGCCAGCAGCCGTAGCGGGAAGCACACCGGGGAGCTGTTTTTT. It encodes CASSRSGKHTGELFF.

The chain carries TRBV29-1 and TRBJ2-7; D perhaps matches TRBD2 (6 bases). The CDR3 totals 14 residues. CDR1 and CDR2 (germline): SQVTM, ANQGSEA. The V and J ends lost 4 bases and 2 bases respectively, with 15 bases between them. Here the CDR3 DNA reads TGCAGCGTTGCACCTAGCGTCTTCCCCTACGAGCAGTACTTC. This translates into CSVAPSVFPYEQYF.

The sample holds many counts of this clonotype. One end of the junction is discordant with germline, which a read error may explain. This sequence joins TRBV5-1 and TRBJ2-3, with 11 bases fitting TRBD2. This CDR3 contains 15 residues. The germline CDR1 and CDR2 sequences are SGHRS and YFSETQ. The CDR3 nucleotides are TGTGCCAGCAGCCGACTAGCGGGAAGCACAGATACGCAGTATTTT. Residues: CASSRLAGSTDTQYF.

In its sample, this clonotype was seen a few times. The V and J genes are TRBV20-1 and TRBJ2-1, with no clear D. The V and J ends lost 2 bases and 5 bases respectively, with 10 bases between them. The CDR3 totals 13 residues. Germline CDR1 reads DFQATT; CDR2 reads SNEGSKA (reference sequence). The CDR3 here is CSARPMGNNEQFF. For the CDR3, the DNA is TGCAGTGCTAGACCCATGGGAAACAATGAGCAGTTCTTC.

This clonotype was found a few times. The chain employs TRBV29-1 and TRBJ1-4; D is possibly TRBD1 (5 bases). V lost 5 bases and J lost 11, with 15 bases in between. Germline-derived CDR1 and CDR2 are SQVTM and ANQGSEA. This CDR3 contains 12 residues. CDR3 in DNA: TGCAGCGTTCGGGACCCCGGGGAGAAACTGTTTTTT. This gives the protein CSVRDPGEKLFF.

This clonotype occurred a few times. CDR3 in amino acids: CATSVGGGLNGYTF. In DNA, the CDR3 is TGTGCCACCAGTGTTGGAGGGGGCTTAAATGGCTACACCTTC. The genes are TRBV24-1 and TRBJ1-2; TRBD1 aligns across 7 bases. CDR1 is KGHDR and CDR2 is SFDVKD in the germline V gene. V was clipped by 5 bases and J by 6 bases; unmatched bases: 8. This CDR3 comprises 14 residues.

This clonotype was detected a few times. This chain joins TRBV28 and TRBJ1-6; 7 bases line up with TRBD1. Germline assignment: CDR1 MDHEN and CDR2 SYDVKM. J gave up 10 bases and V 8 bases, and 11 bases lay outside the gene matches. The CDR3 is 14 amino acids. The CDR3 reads CASGTRQGWSPLHF. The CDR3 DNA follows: TGTGCCAGCGGAACCCGACAGGGTTGGTCACCCCTCCACTTT.

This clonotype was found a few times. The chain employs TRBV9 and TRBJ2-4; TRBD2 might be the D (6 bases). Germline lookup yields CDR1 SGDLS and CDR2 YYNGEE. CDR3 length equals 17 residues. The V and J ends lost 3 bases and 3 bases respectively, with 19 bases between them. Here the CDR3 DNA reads TGTGCCAGCAGCGCTCACCCAGGGTGGGAGGTCAAAAACATTCAGTACTTC. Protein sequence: CASSAHPGWEVKNIQYF.

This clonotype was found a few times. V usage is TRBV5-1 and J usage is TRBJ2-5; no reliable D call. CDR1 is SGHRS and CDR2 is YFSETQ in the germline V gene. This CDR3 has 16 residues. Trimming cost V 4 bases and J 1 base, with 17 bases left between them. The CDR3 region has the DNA TGCGCCAGCAGCCCCAACACCCAATCCCTCCAAGAGACCCAGTACTTC. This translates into CASSPNTQSLQETQYF.

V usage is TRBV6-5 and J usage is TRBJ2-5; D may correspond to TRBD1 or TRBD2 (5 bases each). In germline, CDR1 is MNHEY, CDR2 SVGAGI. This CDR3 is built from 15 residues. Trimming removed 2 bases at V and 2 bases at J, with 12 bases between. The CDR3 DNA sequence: TGTGCCAGCAGTTACAGGGACCGGTGGCAAGAGACCCAGTACTTC. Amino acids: CASSYRDRWQETQYF.

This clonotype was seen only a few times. The CDR3 DNA reads TGCGCCAGCAGCTTGGTGGCGGCGTCCTACAATGAGCAGTTCTTC. Amino acid sequence: CASSLVAASYNEQFF. The chain combines TRBV5-1 with TRBJ2-1; D not certain. In germline, CDR1 is SGHRS, CDR2 YFSETQ. Trimming took 0 bases from V and 1 from J, leaving 8 bases between them. The CDR3 is 15 residues long.

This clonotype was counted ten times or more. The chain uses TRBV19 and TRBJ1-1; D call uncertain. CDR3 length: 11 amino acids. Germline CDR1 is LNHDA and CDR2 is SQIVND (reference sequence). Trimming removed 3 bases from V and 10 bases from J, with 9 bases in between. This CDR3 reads CASSIGQGAFF. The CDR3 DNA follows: TGTGCCAGTAGTATTGGCCAAGGAGCTTTCTTT.

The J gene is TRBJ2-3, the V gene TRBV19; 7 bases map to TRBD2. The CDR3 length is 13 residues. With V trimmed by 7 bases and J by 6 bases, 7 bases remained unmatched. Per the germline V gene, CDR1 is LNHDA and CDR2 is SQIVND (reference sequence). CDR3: CASTTAGVDTQYF. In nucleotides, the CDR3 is TGTGCCAGTACTACCGCGGGAGTCGATACGCAGTATTTT.

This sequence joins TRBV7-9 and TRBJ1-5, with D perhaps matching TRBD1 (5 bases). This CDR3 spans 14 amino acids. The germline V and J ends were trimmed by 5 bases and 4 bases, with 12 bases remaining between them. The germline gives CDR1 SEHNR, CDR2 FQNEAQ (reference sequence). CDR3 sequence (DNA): TGTGCCAGCAGCGTTGACAGTACTAATCAGCCCCAGCATTTT. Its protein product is CASSVDSTNQPQHF.

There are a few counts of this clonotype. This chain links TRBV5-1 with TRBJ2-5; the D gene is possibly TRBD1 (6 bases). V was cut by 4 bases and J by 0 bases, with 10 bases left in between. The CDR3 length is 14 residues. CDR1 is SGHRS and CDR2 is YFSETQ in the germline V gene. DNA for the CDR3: TGCGCCAGCAGCAATTCAGGGGACCAAGAGACCCAGTACTTC. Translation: CASSNSGDQETQYF.

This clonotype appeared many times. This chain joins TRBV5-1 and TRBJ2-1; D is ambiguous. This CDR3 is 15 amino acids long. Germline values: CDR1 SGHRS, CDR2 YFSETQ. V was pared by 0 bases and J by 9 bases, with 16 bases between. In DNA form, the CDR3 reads TGCGCCAGCAGCTTGGAGGGAACGTTGGCGAGTGAGCAGTTCTTC. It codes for CASSLEGTLASEQFF.

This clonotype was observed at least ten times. In nucleotides, the CDR3 is TGTGCCAGCAGCCGGATGCAGGGGGCGCTGGGCACTGAAGCTTTCTTT. It translates to CASSRMQGALGTEAFF. The V call is TRBV5-8, the J call TRBJ1-1, with 8 bases fitting TRBD1. This CDR3 has 16 amino acids. The V gene's germline CDR1 is SGHTS and CDR2 YDEGEE. The junction had 12 bases not matched to a gene; V was cut back by 4 bases and J by 4 bases. Full variable domain (rest looked up from reference TRBV5-8 and TRBJ1-1): EAGVTQSPTHLIKTRGQQATLRCSPISGHTSVYWYQQALGLGLQFLLWYDEGEERNRGNFPPRFSGRQFPNYSSELNVNALELEDSALYLCASSRMQGALGTEAFFGQGTRLTVV.

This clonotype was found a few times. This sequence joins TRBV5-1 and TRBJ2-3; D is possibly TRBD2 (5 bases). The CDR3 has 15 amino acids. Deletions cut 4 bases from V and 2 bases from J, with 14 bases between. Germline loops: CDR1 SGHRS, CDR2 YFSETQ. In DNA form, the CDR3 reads TGCGCCAGCAGCACGACTACCTCCTACACAGATACGCAGTATTTT. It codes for CASSTTTSYTDTQYF.

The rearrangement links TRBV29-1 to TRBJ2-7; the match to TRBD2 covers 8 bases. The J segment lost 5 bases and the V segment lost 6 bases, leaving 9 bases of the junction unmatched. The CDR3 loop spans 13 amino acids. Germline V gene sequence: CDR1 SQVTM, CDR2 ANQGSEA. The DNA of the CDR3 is TGCAGCGTATCCGGGACTAGTTCTAACGAGCAGTACTTC. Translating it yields CSVSGTSSNEQYF.

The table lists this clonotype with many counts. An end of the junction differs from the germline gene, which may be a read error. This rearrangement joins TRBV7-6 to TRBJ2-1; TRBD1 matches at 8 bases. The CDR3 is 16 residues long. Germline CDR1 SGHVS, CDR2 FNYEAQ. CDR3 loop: CASSLAGRGPYNEQFF. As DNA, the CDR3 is TGTGCCAGCAGCTTAGCTGGCAGGGGGCCCTATAATGAGCAGTTCTTC.

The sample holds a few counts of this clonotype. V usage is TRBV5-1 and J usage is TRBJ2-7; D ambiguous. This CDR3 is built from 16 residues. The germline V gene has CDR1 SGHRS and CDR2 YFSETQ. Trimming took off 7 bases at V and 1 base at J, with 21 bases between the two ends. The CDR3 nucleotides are TGCGCCAGCGGCAGAATTGGGTCCCCAAGGTCCTACGAGCAGTACTTC. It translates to CASGRIGSPRSYEQYF.

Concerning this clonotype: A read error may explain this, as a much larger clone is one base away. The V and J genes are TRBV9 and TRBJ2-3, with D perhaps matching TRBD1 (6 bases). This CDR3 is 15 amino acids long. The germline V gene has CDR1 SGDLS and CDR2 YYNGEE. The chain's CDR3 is CASSVAVGGSDAQYF. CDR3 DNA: TGTGCCAGCAGCGTAGCCGTTGGGGGCTCAGATGCGCAGTATTTT.

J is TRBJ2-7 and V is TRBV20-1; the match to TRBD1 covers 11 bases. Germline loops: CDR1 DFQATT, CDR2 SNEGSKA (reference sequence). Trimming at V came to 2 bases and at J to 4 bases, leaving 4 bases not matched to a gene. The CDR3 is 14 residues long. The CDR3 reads CSARRTGGLYEQYF. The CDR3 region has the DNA TGCAGTGCTAGAAGGACAGGGGGCCTGTACGAGCAGTACTTC.

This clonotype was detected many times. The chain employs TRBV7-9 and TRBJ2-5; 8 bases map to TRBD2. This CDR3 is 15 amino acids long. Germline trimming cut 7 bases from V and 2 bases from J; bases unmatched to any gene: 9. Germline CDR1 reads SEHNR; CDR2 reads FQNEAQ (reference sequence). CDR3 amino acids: CASNTGGAGQETQYF. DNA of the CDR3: TGTGCCAGCAACACGGGAGGGGCAGGTCAAGAGACCCAGTACTTC.

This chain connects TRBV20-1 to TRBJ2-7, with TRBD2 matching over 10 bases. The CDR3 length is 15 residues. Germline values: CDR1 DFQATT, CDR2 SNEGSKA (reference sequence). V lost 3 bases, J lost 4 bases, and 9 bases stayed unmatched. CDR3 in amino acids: CSARGAAGGGYEQYF. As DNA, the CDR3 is TGCAGTGCTAGGGGCGCAGCGGGAGGGGGATACGAGCAGTACTTC.

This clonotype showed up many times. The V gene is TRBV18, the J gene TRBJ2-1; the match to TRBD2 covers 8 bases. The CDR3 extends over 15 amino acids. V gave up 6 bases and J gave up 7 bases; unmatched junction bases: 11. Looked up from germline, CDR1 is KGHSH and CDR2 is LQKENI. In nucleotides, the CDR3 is TGTGCCAGCTCTCCCCGGGAGGGCCTAGGGAATGAGCAGTTCTTC. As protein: CASSPREGLGNEQFF.

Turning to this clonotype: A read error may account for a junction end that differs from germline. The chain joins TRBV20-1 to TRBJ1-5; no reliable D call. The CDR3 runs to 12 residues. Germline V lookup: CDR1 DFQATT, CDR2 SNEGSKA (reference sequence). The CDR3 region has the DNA TGCAGTGCTCAAGATGGCGCTCAGACCCAGCATTTT. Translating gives CSAQDGAQTQHF.